Presented here are 7 T cell receptor beta chains from one specimen sequenced in a study of Ad26.COV2.S vaccination and SARS-CoV-2 variants. Treatment described: around 19 received Ad26.COV2.S at low or high dose, single or two shots; 5 received placebo; per-sample allocation not given. Vaccine and placebo recipients were sampled on day 63 after the first injection. Clones were read by immunoSEQ multiplex PCR, and TCRdb kept only the in-frame ones, dropping some. The data hold about 320,000 clones, with about 86% observed a single time. Specimen: peripheral blood, collected in a trial of Ad26.COV2.S vaccine versus placebo. These receptors came from a person between 18 and 65 years old who received the Ad26.COV2.S COVID-19 vaccine or a placebo.

The rearrangement links TRBV6-4 to TRBJ2-5, with D tentatively TRBD2 (6 bases). The V end lost 9 bases, the J end lost 1 base, and 18 bases lay between the germline ends. Germline V gene sequence: CDR1 MRHNA, CDR2 SNTAGT. The CDR3 runs 15 residues. CDR3 loop: CARTLTRRAQETQYF. CDR3 DNA sequence: TGTGCCAGGACGCTGACTAGAAGGGCCCAAGAGACCCAGTACTTC.

J is TRBJ1-2 and V is TRBV15, with no clear D. There are 16 residues in the CDR3. V was trimmed by 4 bases and J by 1 base, leaving 16 bases between them. Germline assignment: CDR1 LNHNV and CDR2 YYDKDF (reference sequence). The CDR3 DNA follows: TGTGCCACCAGCACCCCTGATGGGCCCATTAACTATGGCTACACCTTC. Amino acids: CATSTPDGPINYGYTF.

This chain connects TRBV20-1 to TRBJ1-1, with D uncertain. CDR1 and CDR2 from the germline V gene are DFQATT and SNEGSKA (reference sequence). V lost 1 base to trimming and J lost 12 bases, with 9 bases between them. This CDR3 has 10 residues. As DNA, the CDR3 is TGCAGTGCTAGAGTTCTGGACCCTTTCTTT. The encoded protein is CSARVLDPFF.

This clone has just a few counts. The junction and the germline gene differ at one end; a read error may be behind it. This chain links TRBV29-1 with TRBJ2-7; the match to TRBD1 covers 9 bases. Germline V gene data show CDR1 as SQVTM and CDR2 as ANQGSEA. This CDR3 contains 15 residues. CDR3 sequence (DNA): TGCAGCGTAGAAGATCCCCACAGGGGGCCGCGCGAGCAGTACTTC. This codes for CSVEDPHRGPREQYF.

The CDR3: CASSPRGSRRGDGYTF. As DNA, the CDR3 is TGTGCCAGCAGCCCCCGAGGATCGCGAAGAGGAGATGGCTACACCTTC. The V and J genes are TRBV5-8 and TRBJ1-2; D is undetermined. The V and J ends lost 4 bases and 6 bases respectively, with 22 bases between them. This CDR3 is built from 16 residues. CDR1 and CDR2 (germline): SGHTS, YDEGEE.

This chain uses TRBV19 with TRBJ1-2, with D perhaps matching TRBD1 (5 bases). Germline loops: CDR1 LNHDA, CDR2 SQIVND (reference sequence). The CDR3 sequence is 14 residues long. The ends were cut back, 7 bases at V and 2 bases at J, with 14 bases in the middle. CDR3 residues: CASTAIGDNYGYTF. CDR3 bases: TGTGCCAGTACCGCTATTGGGGACAACTATGGCTACACCTTC.

The V and J genes are TRBV20-1 and TRBJ1-1; D might be TRBD1 (6 bases). The V gene lost 6 bases and the J gene lost 8 bases, with 13 bases spanning the gap. The CDR3 consists of 11 residues. Germline V CDR1 and CDR2: DFQATT, SNEGSKA (reference sequence). CDR3 sequence (DNA): TGCAGTGCCTCTACGGGGACAGAAGCTTTCTTT. Protein: CSASTGTEAFF.